Given below is one T cell receptor (beta chain) in context. This clone was found once. This clone's antigen is unknown. Nothing much larger sits one base from this clone, and base qualities are not available. Reading the label with the study, this specimen's time point is: before anti-PD-1 therapy. Genomic DNA extracted from tumor biopsies or peripheral blood was used for bulk TCRbeta sequencing, with input ranging from roughly 616 ng to 6,004 ng. Every patient had histologically proven advanced or metastatic basal or squamous cell carcinoma and was a poor candidate for surgical resection. The basal cell carcinoma cohort comprised about eleven patients, of whom 8 or 9 had bulk tumor TCR sequencing. The sample belongs to a study of T cells in tumors after PD-1 blockade (dated by TCRdb to the late 2010s). Regarding the complete study: Patients with prior checkpoint blockade, systemic immunosuppressant use, or recent radiotherapy or other anti-cancer therapy within 4 weeks were excluded. Pembrolizumab 200 mg every 3 weeks or cemiplimab 350 mg every 2 weeks was administered to patients. Ongoing daily vismodegib 150 mg was also given to a subset of patients during anti-PD-1 treatment. An average of 113,528 TCR templates (range about 21,000-280,000) and 35,000 to 40,000 unique clonotypes was obtained for peripheral blood samples. Paired single-cell RNA and TCR sequencing was done in the study on site-matched tumors from patients with BCC or SCC, both before and after anti-PD-1 therapy. Bulk TCR sequencing was performed on more than nine peripheral blood samples from about five patients to compare blood and tumor clonotypes. RECIST version 1.1 was used to assess clinical response.

The immunoSEQ platform was used for deep TCRbeta sequencing. Per the original workflow: Only productive rearrangements were exported from the immunoSEQ Analyzer for further analysis. T cell phenotypes were assigned to bulk TCRbeta clonotypes by matching to single-cell RNA+TCR-seq clones sharing the same TCRbeta sequence. Clone enrichment in tumor was computed as tumor frequency divided by PBMC frequency from bulk TCR sequencing. GLIPH was used to sort TCRs into specificity groups, which are clusters of distinct TCRs that likely recognize common antigens through shared CDR3 motifs. TCRdb's version of the immuneACCESS table is confined to in-frame rearrangements and falls short of the full clone set. An unresolved V gene accounts for under half of the shortfall where checked; the remainder is of unknown origin. From that table come the V and J calls and clone size; the DNA was used to work out D and trimming. For this sample the table gives approximately 47,000 clones, of which approximately 84% were detected only once. Of the sample, just over 4% falls within the top ten clones.

Summary of the overall study and its limitations: Roughly 41% of the TCR clonotypes from tumors also showed up in blood, and some novel exhausted tumor clones were present in pre-treatment blood, which suggests peripheral recruitment. Where the novel T cell clones came from was not determined, and possible sources could include lymphoid organs or rare unexpanded clones inside the tumor or in the tumor periphery.

For CDR1 and CDR2, the germline V gene (reference sequence) lists MNHNY and SVGAGI. The CDR3 measures 12 amino acids from cysteine to phenylalanine. The entry retains the CDR3 DNA only, 36 bases that are in frame from base 1. V drops 6 bases and J drops 6 bases, leaving 12 bases in between. The specimen comprised PBMCs, sampled before anti-PD-1 treatment. The clonotype comes from a human donor with basal cell carcinoma. The sequence links TRBV6-6 to TRBJ2-7; a confident D gene designation cannot be given. The sequenced DNA is TGTGCCAGCAGCGACGGTTTTGGCGAGCAGTACTTC. It encodes CASSDGFGEQYF.